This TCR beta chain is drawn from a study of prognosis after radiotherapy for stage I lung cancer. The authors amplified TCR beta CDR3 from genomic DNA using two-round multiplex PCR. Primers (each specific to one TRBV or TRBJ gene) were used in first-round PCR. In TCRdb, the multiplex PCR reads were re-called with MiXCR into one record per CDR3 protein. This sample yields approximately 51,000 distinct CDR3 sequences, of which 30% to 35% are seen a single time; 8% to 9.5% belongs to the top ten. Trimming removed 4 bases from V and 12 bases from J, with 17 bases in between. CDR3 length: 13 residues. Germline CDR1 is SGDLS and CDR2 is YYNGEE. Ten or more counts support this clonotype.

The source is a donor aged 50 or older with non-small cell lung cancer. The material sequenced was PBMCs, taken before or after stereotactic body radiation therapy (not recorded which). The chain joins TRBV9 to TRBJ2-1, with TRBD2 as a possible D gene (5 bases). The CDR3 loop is CASSPPASFTQFF. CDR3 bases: TGTGCCAGCAGCCCTCCGGCTAGCTTTACGCAGTTCTTC.